Listed here are 22 T cell receptor beta chains from one sample, sequenced in a study of T cells in Graves' hyperthyroidism and ophthalmopathy. RNA transcripts provided the source from which TCR beta CDR3 regions were amplified. The study used the HTBI primer set for a first-round RT-PCR of the TCR CDR3. MiXCR, run by TCRdb on the multiplex PCR reads, gives a single entry per CDR3 protein. The sample has more than 300,000 distinct CDR3 sequences; 17% are singletons. Material: blood. The origin of the receptors is a woman younger than 45 with Graves' hyperthyroidism that later progressed to Graves' ophthalmopathy.

The chain has TRBV4-1 and TRBJ2-7, with D perhaps matching TRBD1 (5 bases). The germline V gene encodes CDR1 MGHRA and CDR2 YSYEKL. V was cut by 1 base and J by 4 bases, with 8 bases left in between. The CDR3 has 13 residues. CDR3 residues: CASSQGGEYEQYF. Here the CDR3 DNA reads TGCGCCAGCAGCCAAGGGGGCGAGTACGAGCAGTACTTC.

Many counts were recorded for this clonotype. This rearrangement joins TRBV2 to TRBJ2-3, with D tentatively TRBD2 (7 bases). The V end lost 3 bases, the J end lost 1 base, and 14 bases lay between the germline ends. Germline lookup yields CDR1 SNHLY and CDR2 FYNNEI. There are 16 residues in the CDR3. The CDR3 sequence is CASSEGGYRGTDTQYF. CDR3 bases: TGTGCCAGCAGTGAGGGAGGGTACAGGGGCACAGATACGCAGTATTTT.

This clonotype has at least ten counts. The V gene is TRBV20-1, the J gene TRBJ2-3; D unclear. V was trimmed by 1 base and J by 0 bases, leaving 14 bases between them. The CDR3 sequence is 16 residues long. Germline V gene sequence: CDR1 DFQATT, CDR2 SNEGSKA (reference sequence). Here the CDR3 reads CSARVATDTSTDTQYF. In DNA form, the CDR3 reads TGCAGTGCTAGAGTCGCTACTGATACTAGCACAGATACGCAGTATTTT.

This clonotype was recorded a few times. J is TRBJ2-1 and V is TRBV11-2, with D possibly matching TRBD2 (5 bases). Germline lookup yields CDR1 SGHAT and CDR2 FQNNGV. The CDR3 contains 15 residues. V lost 5 bases to trimming and J lost 7 bases, with 18 bases between them. The DNA for the CDR3 is TGTGCCAGCAGCCAAGTCGGCCCGGGGTGGAATGAGCAGTTCTTC. Its protein product is CASSQVGPGWNEQFF. The full variable domain, in which reference TRBV11-2 and TRBJ2-1 provide the parts outside the CDR3, is EAGVAQSPRYKIIEKRQSVAFWCNPISGHATLYWYQQILGQGPKLLIQFQNNGVVDDSQLPKDRFSAERLKGVDSTLKIQPAKLEDSAVYLCASSQVGPGWNEQFFGPGTRLTVL.

This clonotype appeared many times. V gene TRBV6-1 combines with J gene TRBJ1-2; 8 bases map to TRBD1. Germline V lookup: CDR1 MNHNS, CDR2 SASEGT. V shed 5 bases, J shed 5 bases, and the junction held 7 bases outside the gene matches. The CDR3 covers 14 residues. CDR3 loop: CASSPGQGGYGYTF. Written as DNA, the CDR3 is TGTGCCAGCAGTCCCGGACAGGGCGGGTATGGCTACACCTTC.

The chain is built from TRBV3-1 and TRBJ1-1, with D tentatively TRBD1 (5 bases). The CDR3 sequence is 15 residues long. Between the trimmed V and J ends, which lost 0 bases and 1 base, there was a span of 9 bases. Germline-derived CDR1 and CDR2 are LGHDT and YNNKEL (reference sequence). The CDR3 DNA follows: TGTGCCAGCAGCCAAGATGGGGCAGAGAACACTGAAGCTTTCTTT. Amino acids: CASSQDGAENTEAFF.

This clonotype occurred a few times. The rearrangement joins TRBV11-3 to TRBJ1-1; tentatively, D is TRBD1 (5 bases). Germline V gene lookup returns CDR1 SGHNT and CDR2 YENEEA. The CDR3 has 14 amino acids. The V gene lost 5 bases and the J gene lost 4 bases, with 14 bases spanning the gap. DNA of the CDR3: TGTGCCAGCAGCCCTAACGGGGCGATCACTGAAGCTTTCTTT. Translation gives CASSPNGAITEAFF.

This clonotype showed up many times. The chain couples TRBV10-3 to TRBJ2-1, with 7 bases lining up with TRBD2. With 3 bases clipped from V and 9 bases from J, the junction kept 14 bases outside the gene matches. The CDR3 loop spans 16 amino acids. Germline CDR1 reads ENHRY; CDR2 reads SYGVKD. The chain's CDR3 is CAISDLAGRGAGEQFF. In DNA, the CDR3 is TGTGCCATCAGTGATTTAGCGGGTCGGGGAGCAGGTGAGCAGTTCTTC.

Ten or more counts support this clonotype. The chain employs TRBV12-3 or TRBV12-4 and TRBJ1-1; D is undetermined. V was shortened by 6 bases and J by 0 bases, with 14 bases between the two germline ends. This CDR3 is built from 15 residues. CDR3 sequence: CASSVMKPLNTEAFF. The CDR3 DNA reads TGTGCCAGCAGCGTCATGAAACCTCTGAACACTGAAGCTTTCTTT.

This clonotype was counted at least ten times. This chain uses TRBV2 with TRBJ1-6; D is unclear. The CDR3 totals 16 residues. Trimming took off 2 bases at V and 8 bases at J, with 16 bases between the two ends. Germline V gene data show CDR1 as SNHLY and CDR2 as FYNNEI. The CDR3 reads CASSELGSGVDSPLHF. In DNA, the CDR3 is TGTGCCAGCAGTGAACTGGGGAGCGGAGTAGATTCACCCCTCCACTTT. The full variable domain, rest sourced from reference TRBV2 and TRBJ1-6, is EPEVTQTPSHQVTQMGQEVILRCVPISNHLYFYWYRQILGQKVEFLVSFYNNEISEKSEIFDDQFSVERPDGSNFTLKIRSTKLEDSAMYFCASSELGSGVDSPLHFGNGTRLTVT.

This clonotype was observed a handful of times. The chain has TRBV28 and TRBJ1-5; D not resolved. Trimming pared 2 bases from V and 5 bases from J, leaving 22 bases between. Germline lookup yields CDR1 MDHEN and CDR2 SYDVKM. The CDR3 is 18 amino acids. The CDR3: CASSLLSVGRMGDQPQHF. CDR3 bases: TGTGCCAGCAGTTTACTTTCCGTCGGGAGGATGGGCGATCAGCCCCAGCATTTT.

This sequence joins TRBV20-1 and TRBJ1-6, with D possibly matching TRBD1 (5 bases). This CDR3 has 14 residues. Germline values: CDR1 DFQATT, CDR2 SNEGSKA (reference sequence). Trimming left V 2 bases short and J 3 bases short, with 8 bases between. For the CDR3, the DNA is TGCAGTGCTAGACAGGGAAGCTATAATTCACCCCTCCACTTT. Translating it yields CSARQGSYNSPLHF.

This clonotype was seen a handful of times. This rearrangement joins TRBV4-1 to TRBJ1-5, with TRBD1 matching 7 bases. The CDR3 has 15 amino acids. J gave up 7 bases and V 0 bases, and 6 bases lay outside the gene matches. CDR1 MGHRA and CDR2 YSYEKL come from the germline V gene. CDR3 sequence (DNA): TGCGCCAGCAGCCAAGAAGACAGGGCGGGCCAGCCCCAGCATTTT. This codes for CASSQEDRAGQPQHF.

The gene calls are TRBV5-1 and TRBJ2-5; no clear D gene. This CDR3 region has 15 residues. V was cut by 4 bases and J by 2 bases, with 15 bases left in between. The germline gives CDR1 SGHRS, CDR2 YFSETQ. The DNA for the CDR3 is TGCGCCAGCAGCCCCTATTATTCCGGGCAAGAGACCCAGTACTTC. Amino acid sequence: CASSPYYSGQETQYF.

The chain employs TRBV20-1 and TRBJ2-7, with 10 nucleotides matching TRBD2. Germline values: CDR1 DFQATT, CDR2 SNEGSKA (reference sequence). The junction had 10 bases not matched to a gene; V was cut back by 6 bases and J by 2 bases. This CDR3 has 15 amino acids. The CDR3, as DNA: TGCAGTGCCCCAGACGGACTAGCGGCCACCTACGAGCAGTACTTC. This gives the protein CSAPDGLAATYEQYF.

This clonotype was recorded many times. The chain joins TRBV20-1 to TRBJ2-5, with unresolved D. Trimming cost V 0 bases and J 5 bases, with 10 bases left between them. Germline-derived CDR1 and CDR2 are DFQATT and SNEGSKA (reference sequence). CDR3 length equals 13 residues. The CDR3 coding sequence is TGCAGTGCTAGAGATTCCCTTAGCGAGACCCAGTACTTC. Residues: CSARDSLSETQYF.

This clonotype was detected many times. V is TRBV24-1 and J is TRBJ2-1, with 9 bases that match TRBD1. The CDR3 has 15 residues. The J segment lost 3 bases and the V segment lost 5 bases, leaving 4 bases of the junction unmatched. Looked up from germline, CDR1 is KGHDR and CDR2 is SFDVKD. The CDR3: CATSGDRGFYNEQFF. The CDR3 nucleotides are TGTGCCACCAGTGGCGACAGGGGGTTCTACAATGAGCAGTTCTTC.

The chain recombines TRBV3-1 with TRBJ2-7; 8 bases fit TRBD2. Germline assignment: CDR1 LGHDT and CDR2 YNNKEL (reference sequence). After removal of 1 base from V and 0 bases from J, the junction contained 2 bases not matched to a gene. CDR3 length equals 15 residues. The CDR3 bases are TGTGCCAGCAGCCAAGGGACTAGCCTCTCCTACGAGCAGTACTTC. It translates to CASSQGTSLSYEQYF.

This clonotype was detected once. As DNA, the CDR3 is TGTGCCAGCAGTGATGCAAGCGGTGAGGGCGCAGATACGCAGTATTTT. It codes for CASSDASGEGADTQYF. The chain couples TRBV6-1 to TRBJ2-3, with a possible D match to TRBD2 (5 bases). The germline gives CDR1 MNHNS, CDR2 SASEGT. CDR3 size: 16 residues. Between the trimmed V and J ends, which lost 3 bases and 4 bases, there was a span of 17 bases.

The table lists this clonotype with many counts. V gene TRBV7-9 combines with J gene TRBJ1-2; D is unresolved. Trimming pared 5 bases from V and 0 bases from J, leaving 13 bases between. There are 15 residues in the CDR3. From germline, CDR1 is SEHNR and CDR2 FQNEAQ (reference sequence). The CDR3 is CASSHETATNYGYTF. CDR3 bases: TGTGCCAGCAGCCACGAAACAGCGACTAACTATGGCTACACCTTC.

Here the CDR3 DNA reads TGCAGTGCTAGCGAACGGTACACCGGGGAGCTGTTTTTT. This codes for CSASERYTGELFF. J is TRBJ2-2 and V is TRBV20-1, with no clear D. Trimming pared 3 bases from V and 3 bases from J, leaving 8 bases between. The CDR3 consists of 13 residues. Germline loops: CDR1 DFQATT, CDR2 SNEGSKA (reference sequence).

This clonotype was counted ten times or more. V gene TRBV28 combines with J gene TRBJ2-1, with TRBD2 matching 9 bases. The CDR3 is 17 residues long. Losses at the gene ends were 5 bases for V and 7 bases for J; bases not matched to a gene: 15. Looked up from germline, CDR1 is MDHEN and CDR2 is SYDVKM. This chain's CDR3 is CASSRFLSGRVRNEQFF. The CDR3 DNA sequence: TGTGCCAGCAGTAGATTCCTTAGCGGGAGAGTAAGGAATGAGCAGTTCTTC.